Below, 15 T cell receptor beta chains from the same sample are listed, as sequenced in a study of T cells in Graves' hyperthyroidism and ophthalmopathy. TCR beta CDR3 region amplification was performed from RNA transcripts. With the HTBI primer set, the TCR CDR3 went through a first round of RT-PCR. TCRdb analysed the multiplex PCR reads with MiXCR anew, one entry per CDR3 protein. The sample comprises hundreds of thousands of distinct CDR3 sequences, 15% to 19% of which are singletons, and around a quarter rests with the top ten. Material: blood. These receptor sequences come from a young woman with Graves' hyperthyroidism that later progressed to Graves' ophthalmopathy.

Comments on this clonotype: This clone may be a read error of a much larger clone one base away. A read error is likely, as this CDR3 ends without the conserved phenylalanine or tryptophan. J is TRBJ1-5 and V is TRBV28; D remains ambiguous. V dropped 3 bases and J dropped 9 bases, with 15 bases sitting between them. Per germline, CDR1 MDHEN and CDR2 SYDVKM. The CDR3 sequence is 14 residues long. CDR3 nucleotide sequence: TGTGCCAGCAGTTTCCCCTCCATCGGGTCGCCCCAGCATCTT. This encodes CASSFPSIGSPQHL.

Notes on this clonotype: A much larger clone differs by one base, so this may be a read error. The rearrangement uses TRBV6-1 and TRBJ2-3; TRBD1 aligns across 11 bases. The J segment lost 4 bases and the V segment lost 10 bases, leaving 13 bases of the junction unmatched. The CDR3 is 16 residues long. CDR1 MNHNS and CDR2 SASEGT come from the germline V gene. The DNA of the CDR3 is TGTGCCAACACCCTCCGCCCGGGACAGGGGGCAGATACGCAGTATTTT. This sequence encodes CANTLRPGQGADTQYF.

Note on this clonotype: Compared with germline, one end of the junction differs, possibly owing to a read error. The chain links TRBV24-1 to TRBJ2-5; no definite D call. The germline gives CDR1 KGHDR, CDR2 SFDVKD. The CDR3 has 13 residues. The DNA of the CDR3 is TGTGCCACCACTGATGGGATCGGGGAGACCCAGTACTTC. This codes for CATTDGIGETQYF.

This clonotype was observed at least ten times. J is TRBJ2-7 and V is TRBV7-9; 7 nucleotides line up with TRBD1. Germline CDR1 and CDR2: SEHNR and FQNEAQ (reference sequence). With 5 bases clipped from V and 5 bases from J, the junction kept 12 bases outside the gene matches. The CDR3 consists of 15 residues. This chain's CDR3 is CASSITRQGFDEQYF. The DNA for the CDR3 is TGTGCCAGCAGCATAACCCGACAGGGTTTCGACGAGCAGTACTTC.

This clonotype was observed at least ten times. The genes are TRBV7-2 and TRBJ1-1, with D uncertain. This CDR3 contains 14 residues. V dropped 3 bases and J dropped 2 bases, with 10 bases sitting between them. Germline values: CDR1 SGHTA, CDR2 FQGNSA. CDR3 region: CASSFPSPNTEAFF. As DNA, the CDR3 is TGTGCCAGCAGCTTTCCCAGCCCTAACACTGAAGCTTTCTTT. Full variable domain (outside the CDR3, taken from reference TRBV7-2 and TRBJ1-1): GAGVSQSPSNKVTEKGKDVELRCDPISGHTALYWYRQSLGQGLEFLIYFQGNSAPDKSGLPSDRFSAERTGGSVSTLTIQRTQQEDSAVYLCASSFPSPNTEAFFGQGTRLTVV.

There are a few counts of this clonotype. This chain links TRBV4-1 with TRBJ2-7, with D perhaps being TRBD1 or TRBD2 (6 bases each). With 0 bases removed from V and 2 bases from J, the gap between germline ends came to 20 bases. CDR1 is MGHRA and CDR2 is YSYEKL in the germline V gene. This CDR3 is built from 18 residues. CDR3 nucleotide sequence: TGCGCCAGCAGCCAAGATCCCCCCGGCGGGACACTTACCTACGAGCAGTACTTC. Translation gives CASSQDPPGGTLTYEQYF.

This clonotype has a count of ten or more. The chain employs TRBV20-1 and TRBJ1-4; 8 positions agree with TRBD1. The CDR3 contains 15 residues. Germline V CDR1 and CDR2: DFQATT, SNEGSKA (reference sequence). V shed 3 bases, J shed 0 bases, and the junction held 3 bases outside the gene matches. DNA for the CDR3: TGCAGTGCTAGCGACAGGGGAACAACTAATGAAAAACTGTTTTTT. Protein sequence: CSASDRGTTNEKLFF.

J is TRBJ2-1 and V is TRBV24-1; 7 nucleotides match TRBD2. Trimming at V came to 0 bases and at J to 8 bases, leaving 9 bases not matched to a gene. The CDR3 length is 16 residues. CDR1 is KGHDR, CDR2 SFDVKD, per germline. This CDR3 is CATSDLPGRSYDEQFF. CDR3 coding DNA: TGTGCCACCAGTGATTTGCCCGGGAGGTCATACGATGAGCAGTTCTTC.

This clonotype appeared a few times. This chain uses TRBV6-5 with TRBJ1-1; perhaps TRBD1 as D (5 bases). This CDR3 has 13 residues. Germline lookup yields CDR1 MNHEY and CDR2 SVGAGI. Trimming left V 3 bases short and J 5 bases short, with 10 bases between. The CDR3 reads CASSYHGGTEAFF. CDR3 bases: TGTGCCAGCAGTTATCACGGGGGAACTGAAGCTTTCTTT.

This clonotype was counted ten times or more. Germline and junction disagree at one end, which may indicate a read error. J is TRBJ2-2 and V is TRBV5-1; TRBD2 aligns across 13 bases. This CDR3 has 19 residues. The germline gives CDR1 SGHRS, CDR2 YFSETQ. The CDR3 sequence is CASTLWSGLAGRNTGELFF. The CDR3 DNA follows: TGCGCCAGCACCTTGTGGTCGGGACTAGCGGGAAGGAACACCGGGGAGCTGTTTTTT.

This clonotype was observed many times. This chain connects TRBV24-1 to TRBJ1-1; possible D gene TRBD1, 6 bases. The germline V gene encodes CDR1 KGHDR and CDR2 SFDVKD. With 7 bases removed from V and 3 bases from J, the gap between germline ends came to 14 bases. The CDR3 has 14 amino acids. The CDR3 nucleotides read TGTGCCACCAGGGCGCGAAGGGGGGACACTGAAGCTTTCTTT. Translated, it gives CATRARRGDTEAFF.

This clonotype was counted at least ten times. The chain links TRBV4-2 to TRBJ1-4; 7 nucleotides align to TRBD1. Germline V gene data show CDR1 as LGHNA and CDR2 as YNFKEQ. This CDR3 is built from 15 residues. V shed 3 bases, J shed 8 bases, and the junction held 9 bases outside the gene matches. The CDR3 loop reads CASSQRQGGDEKLFF. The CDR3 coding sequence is TGTGCCAGCAGCCAGAGACAGGGCGGTGACGAAAAACTGTTTTTT.

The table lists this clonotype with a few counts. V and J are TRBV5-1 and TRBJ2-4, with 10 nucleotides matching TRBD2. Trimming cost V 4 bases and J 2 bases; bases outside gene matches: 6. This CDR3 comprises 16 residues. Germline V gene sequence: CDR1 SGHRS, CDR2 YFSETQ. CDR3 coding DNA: TGCGCCAGCAGCGCGGGACTAGCGACGTCCAAAAACATTCAGTACTTC. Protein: CASSAGLATSKNIQYF. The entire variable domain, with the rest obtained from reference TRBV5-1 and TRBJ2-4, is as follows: KAGVTQTPRYLIKTRGQQVTLSCSPISGHRSVSWYQQTPGQGLQFLFEYFSETQRNKGNFPGRFSGRQFSNSRSEMNVSTLELGDSALYLCASSAGLATSKNIQYFGAGTRLSVL.

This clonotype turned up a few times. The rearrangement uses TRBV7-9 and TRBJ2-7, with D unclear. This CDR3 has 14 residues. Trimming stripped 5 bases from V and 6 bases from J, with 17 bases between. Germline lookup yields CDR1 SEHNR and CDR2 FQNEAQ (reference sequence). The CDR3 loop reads CASSPSAHPGEQYF. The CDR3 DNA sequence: TGTGCCAGCAGCCCCTCGGCTCATCCGGGCGAGCAGTACTTC.

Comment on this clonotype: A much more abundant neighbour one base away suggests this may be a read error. Here the CDR3 DNA reads TGTGCCAGCTCCCAGGGACAGGGGAATGGCTACTCCTTC. Residues: CASSQGQGNGYSF. The chain couples TRBV18 to TRBJ1-2; 10 bases line up with TRBD1. From germline, CDR1 is KGHSH and CDR2 LQKENI. The CDR3 runs 13 residues.